The 22 T cell receptor beta chains reported below all come from one sample, sequenced in a study of blood T cell repertoires in COVID-19. The method was immunoSEQ multiplex PCR; TCRdb's version includes in-frame clones alone and lacks a portion of them. The sample carries approximately 270,000 clones, approximately 85% recorded once. The sample was PBMCs or T cells enriched from blood (not recorded which). The receptors originated from a woman in her forties or fifties who had recovered from COVID-19.

V and J are TRBV5-8 and TRBJ2-3; 9 nucleotides align to TRBD2. The length of the CDR3 is 17 residues. Germline values: CDR1 SGHTS, CDR2 YDEGEE. Trimming cost V 3 bases and J 6 bases; bases outside gene matches: 14. In DNA form, the CDR3 reads TGTGCCAGCAGCTCTGGGGACGACGCGGGAGGGGGGGATACGCAGTATTTT. It specifies CASSSGDDAGGGDTQYF.

This clone is a singleton in its sample. The gene calls are TRBV7-9 and TRBJ2-5; tentatively, D is TRBD2 (7 bases). Per germline, CDR1 SEHNR and CDR2 FQNEAQ (reference sequence). The CDR3 has 15 residues. Trimming left V 8 bases short and J 4 bases short, with 20 bases between. CDR3 region: CASEIRGALRETQYF. The DNA of the CDR3 is TGTGCCAGCGAGATCCGGGGGGCGTTAAGAGAGACCCAGTACTTC.

The chain employs TRBV29-1 and TRBJ2-7; 10 nucleotides match TRBD2. The CDR3 runs 15 residues. V shed 5 bases, J shed 2 bases, and the junction held 9 bases outside the gene matches. Germline loops: CDR1 SQVTM, CDR2 ANQGSEA. In DNA form, the CDR3 reads TGCAGCGTTTACGCTTTACTAGCGGGAACCTACGAGCAGTACTTC. It is translated as CSVYALLAGTYEQYF.

This clone was recorded once. The gene calls are TRBV27 and TRBJ1-5; D not resolved. The CDR3 extends over 13 amino acids. Trimming pared 3 bases from V and 3 bases from J, leaving 6 bases between. Germline V CDR1 and CDR2: MNHEY, SMNVEV (reference sequence). The CDR3 region is CASSFEYNQPQHF. CDR3 bases: TGTGCCAGCAGTTTCGAGTACAATCAGCCCCAGCATTTT.

V and J are TRBV3-1 (or the pseudogene TRBV3-2) and TRBJ2-1; 7 bases fit TRBD1. The germline V gene encodes CDR1 LGHDT and CDR2 YNNKEL (reference sequence). The CDR3 runs to 15 residues. V lost 8 bases and J lost 3; bases outside the gene matches: 10. This chain's CDR3 is CASGMGTDRYNEQFF. CDR3 DNA: TGTGCCAGCGGGATGGGGACAGATCGCTACAATGAGCAGTTCTTC.

This clone appeared a few times. V gene TRBV7-9 combines with J gene TRBJ1-1, with 8 bases that match TRBD1. CDR1 SEHNR and CDR2 FQNEAQ come from the germline V gene (reference sequence). CDR3 length equals 17 residues. V lost 0 bases and J lost 1; bases outside the gene matches: 7. The CDR3 coding sequence is TGTGCCAGCAGCTTAGCGTCCTGGGACAGGTCGAACACTGAAGCTTTCTTT. It encodes CASSLASWDRSNTEAFF.

This chain uses TRBV29-1 with TRBJ1-2; D is unclear. This CDR3 has 13 residues. V lost 1 base and J lost 3, with 9 bases in between. Germline V gives CDR1 SQVTM, CDR2 ANQGSEA. The CDR3 loop reads CSVEGSGYYGYTF. In DNA, the CDR3 is TGCAGCGTTGAAGGATCGGGGTACTATGGCTACACCTTC.

The V call is TRBV7-2, the J call TRBJ1-4, with unresolved D. The CDR3 consists of 16 residues. V shed 4 bases and J shed 3 bases, with 15 bases lying between them. Germline V gives CDR1 SGHTA, CDR2 FQGNSA. The CDR3 nucleotides are TGTGCCAGCAGCTCTGGCTTGAGGCACTCTAATGAAAAACTGTTTTTT. This translates into CASSSGLRHSNEKLFF.

In DNA, the CDR3 is TGCGCCAGCAGAGGAAGGGGCGGACCAGGCACAGATACGCAGTATTTT. Its translation: CASRGRGGPGTDTQYF. This chain connects TRBV5-1 to TRBJ2-3, with D maybe TRBD1 (5 bases). The V end was cut by 5 bases, the J end by 1 base, with 17 bases between. Germline V gene lookup returns CDR1 SGHRS and CDR2 YFSETQ. The CDR3 has 16 amino acids.

The V and J genes are TRBV15 and TRBJ2-7, with TRBD1 matching 10 bases. The V gene's germline CDR1 is LNHNV and CDR2 YYDKDF (reference sequence). V lost 3 bases to trimming and J lost 10 bases; unmatched junction nucleotides: 15. There are 16 residues in the CDR3. The CDR3 spells CATSRIAGTGVHRQYF. The CDR3 nucleotides read TGTGCCACCAGCAGGATAGCCGGGACAGGGGTTCATCGACAGTACTTC.

The genes are TRBV27 and TRBJ1-5; D might be TRBD1 (5 bases). V lost 5 bases to trimming and J lost 9 bases, with 20 bases between them. This CDR3 comprises 15 residues. The germline gives CDR1 MNHEY, CDR2 SMNVEV (reference sequence). CDR3 in DNA: TGTGCCAGCAGTGTGGGTTTTGGGCCAGGGTGGCCCCAGCATTTT. Amino acid sequence: CASSVGFGPGWPQHF.

The chain has TRBV13 and TRBJ1-1; TRBD1 might be the D (5 bases). Trimming shortened V by 3 bases and J by 4 bases, and 12 bases separated the two germline ends. The germline V gene encodes CDR1 PRHDT and CDR2 FYEKMQ (reference sequence). The CDR3 has 14 amino acids. CDR3 nucleotide sequence: TGTGCCAGCAGCTTCGGACGGGGGGGCACTGAAGCTTTCTTT. This gives the protein CASSFGRGGTEAFF. Complete variable domain (other parts from reference TRBV13 and TRBJ1-1): AAGVIQSPRHLIKEKRETATLKCYPIPRHDTVYWYQQGPGQDPQFLISFYEKMQSDKGSIPDRFSAQQFSDYHSELNMSSLELGDSALYFCASSFGRGGTEAFFGQGTRLTVV.

This chain uses TRBV11-2 with TRBJ1-6; weak D call: TRBD1 (6 bases). The CDR3 is 14 residues long. The germline V and J ends were trimmed by 5 bases and 10 bases, with 15 bases remaining between them. The germline V gene has CDR1 SGHAT and CDR2 FQNNGV. The CDR3 reads CASSLGGLRSPLHF. CDR3 nucleotides: TGTGCCAGCAGCCTAGGGGGGCTACGGTCACCCCTCCACTTT.

The CDR3 is CASTGGKGASGEQYF. The CDR3 nucleotides read TGTGCCAGCACCGGAGGGAAGGGGGCATCGGGCGAGCAGTACTTC. The V call is TRBV2, the J call TRBJ2-7; possibly TRBD1 for D (7 bases). CDR1 and CDR2 from the germline V gene are SNHLY and FYNNEI. There are 15 residues in the CDR3. Trimming removed 7 bases at V and 6 bases at J, with 22 bases between.

The table lists this clone with a few counts. The chain employs TRBV2 and TRBJ1-1; 7 nucleotides align to TRBD1. Germline CDR1 reads SNHLY; CDR2 reads FYNNEI. The CDR3 has 13 amino acids. Trimming cost V 8 bases and J 4 bases; bases outside gene matches: 7. As DNA, the CDR3 is TGTGCCAGCGGACAGGACAGGCGCACTGAAGCTTTCTTT. Translating it yields CASGQDRRTEAFF.

The chain links TRBV5-5 to TRBJ2-1; possibly TRBD1 for D (5 bases). Trimming cost V 4 bases and J 8 bases, with 13 bases left between them. CDR3 length equals 13 residues. CDR1 and CDR2 from the germline V gene are SGHKS and YYEKEE (reference sequence). CDR3 DNA sequence: TGTGCCAGCAGCCTGGATGTGGGGCATGAGCAGTTCTTC. Translation: CASSLDVGHEQFF.

V usage is TRBV15 and J usage is TRBJ1-1, with 7 bases lining up with TRBD1. Germline V gene data show CDR1 as LNHNV and CDR2 as YYDKDF (reference sequence). This CDR3 has 15 amino acids. Trimming at V came to 5 bases and at J to 1 base, leaving 7 bases not matched to a gene. CDR3 sequence reads: CATSPRDRGNTEAFF. For the CDR3, the DNA is TGTGCCACCAGCCCCCGGGACAGAGGGAACACTGAAGCTTTCTTT.

The CDR3 sequence is CASNLAGGPNEQFF. CDR3 bases: TGTGCCAGCAACCTAGCGGGAGGGCCTAATGAGCAGTTCTTC. This sequence joins TRBV4-2 and TRBJ2-1; 12 nucleotides match TRBD2. The V gene's germline CDR1 is LGHNA and CDR2 YNFKEQ. Germline trimming cut 7 bases from V and 7 bases from J; bases unmatched to any gene: 5. The CDR3 contains 14 residues.

The rearrangement links TRBV29-1 to TRBJ1-2; weak D call: TRBD1 (6 bases). Looked up from germline, CDR1 is SQVTM and CDR2 is ANQGSEA. The V end lost 6 bases, the J end lost 8 bases, and 19 bases lay between the germline ends. The CDR3 length is 13 residues. The CDR3 sequence is CSVAIKQGGGYTF. The CDR3 region has the DNA TGCAGCGTCGCGATAAAACAGGGCGGAGGCTACACCTTC.

In DNA form, the CDR3 reads TGTGCCAGCAGTCCTAGATCTTTCCGGGACAGGGAACAGCCCCAGCATTTT. This translates into CASSPRSFRDREQPQHF. This chain connects TRBV27 to TRBJ1-5; 9 nucleotides match TRBD1. This CDR3 spans 17 amino acids. Germline V gives CDR1 MNHEY, CDR2 SMNVEV (reference sequence). Trimming cost V 5 bases and J 7 bases; bases outside gene matches: 15.

V and J are TRBV7-9 and TRBJ1-1, with D uncertain. From germline, CDR1 is SEHNR and CDR2 FQNEAQ (reference sequence). V shed 0 bases and J shed 8 bases, with 4 bases lying between them. The CDR3 loop spans 11 amino acids. CDR3 in amino acids: CASSLAPEAFF. CDR3 bases: TGTGCCAGCAGCTTAGCCCCGGAAGCTTTCTTT.

The chain employs TRBV29-1 and TRBJ2-3, with 8 bases fitting TRBD1. This CDR3 contains 14 residues. The germline CDR1 and CDR2 sequences are SQVTM and ANQGSEA. The ends lost 3 bases at V and 3 bases at J; junction bases unmatched: 5. This CDR3 is CSVDGQGGTDTQYF. The CDR3 region has the DNA TGCAGCGTTGATGGACAGGGTGGGACAGATACGCAGTATTTT.